A single sample is the source of the 4 T cell receptor beta chains below, sequenced in a study of blood T cell repertoires in COVID-19. TCRdb's table, derived via immunoSEQ multiplex PCR, lists solely in-frame clones and lacks some. The table includes under 200,000 clones, under 85% detected once. Sequencing was performed on peripheral blood. The receptor source for this set is a man aged 55-75 years with active or convalescent COVID-19.

In regard to this clone: Other DNA sequences from this sample encode an identical CDR3 as well. The rearrangement uses TRBV5-6 and TRBJ2-1, with 13 positions matching TRBD2. The V gene end was trimmed by 2 bases and the J gene end by 8 bases; junction bases not matched to a gene: 1. This CDR3 contains 14 residues. Germline V lookup: CDR1 SGHDT, CDR2 YYEEEE. The CDR3 DNA reads TGTGCCAGCAGCTTAGGACTAGCGGGAGATGAGCAGTTCTTC. Its translation is CASSLGLAGDEQFF.

The J gene is TRBJ1-1, the V gene TRBV4-3; the D is unclear. CDR1 is LGHNA and CDR2 is YSLEER in the germline V gene. Trimming stripped 4 bases from V and 7 bases from J, with 19 bases between. This CDR3 comprises 15 residues. This CDR3 is CASSRTYQRSVEAFF. DNA of the CDR3: TGCGCCAGCAGCCGTACCTACCAGCGGAGTGTTGAAGCTTTCTTT.

The chain couples TRBV28 to TRBJ2-2, with 15 bases that match TRBD2. The CDR3 totals 17 residues. The V gene's germline CDR1 is MDHEN and CDR2 SYDVKM. Losses at the gene ends were 7 bases for V and 3 bases for J; bases not matched to a gene: 6. The CDR3 DNA sequence: TGTGCCAGCATTGGACTAGCGGGAGGGCTAGACACCGGGGAGCTGTTTTTT. It translates to CASIGLAGGLDTGELFF.

The chain carries TRBV7-3 and TRBJ2-1; 7 bases match TRBD1. With V trimmed by 3 bases and J by 5 bases, 4 bases remained unmatched. This CDR3 region has 14 residues. CDR1 is SGHTA, CDR2 FQGTGA, per germline. CDR3 nucleotide sequence: TGTGCCAGCAGCTTCACAGGGGTTGACAATGAGCAGTTCTTC. Protein: CASSFTGVDNEQFF.